The 27 T cell receptor beta chains in this list originate from one sample, sequenced in a study of cytomegalovirus exposure and HLA in healthy donors. Vbeta (60) and Jbeta (13) primers were used in the PCR. TCRdb keeps only in-frame clones here, not all; method: immunoSEQ multiplex PCR. The data hold about 200,000 clones, with approximately 78% observed a single time. The sequencing sample was made of PBMCs. These TCRs come from a woman between 40 and 55 years old in good health and CMV-seronegative.

The chain recombines TRBV28 with TRBJ2-1; D perhaps matches TRBD2 (6 bases). Per the germline V gene, CDR1 is MDHEN and CDR2 is SYDVKM. V lost 6 bases and J 14 bases, leaving 26 bases between the germline ends. The CDR3 is 15 amino acids. The CDR3 coding sequence is TGTGCCAGCAGCGGGTCATCCGCTAGGGACTTTGTAGAGTTCTTC. It is translated as CASSGSSARDFVEFF.

This clone showed up just a few times. The CDR3 is CASSFTLGGTINYGYTF. The CDR3 DNA follows: TGTGCCAGCAGCTTCACGTTAGGAGGGACTATTAACTATGGCTACACCTTC. The chain recombines TRBV7-9 with TRBJ1-2; tentatively, D is TRBD1 (5 bases). V was pared by 3 bases and J by 1 base, with 18 bases between. This CDR3 spans 17 amino acids. Germline V CDR1 and CDR2: SEHNR, FQNEAQ (reference sequence).

The rearrangement joins TRBV2 to TRBJ1-1, with a tentative D call TRBD1 (5 bases). Trimming removed 6 bases from V and 1 base from J, with 9 bases in between. There are 13 residues in the CDR3. Germline loops: CDR1 SNHLY, CDR2 FYNNEI. In nucleotides, the CDR3 is TGTGCCAGCAGCGTACAGGCGAACACTGAAGCTTTCTTT. It translates to CASSVQANTEAFF.

The chain employs TRBV30 and TRBJ2-7; 8 bases are shared with TRBD1. The germline gives CDR1 GTSNPN, CDR2 SVGIG (reference sequence). CDR3 length: 12 residues. The V and J ends lost 2 bases and 9 bases, in that order; junction bases with no gene match: 6. This chain's CDR3 is CAWSHRGQAQYF. Here the CDR3 DNA reads TGTGCCTGGAGTCACCGGGGACAGGCGCAGTACTTC. Using reference TRBV30 and TRBJ2-7 for the parts outside the CDR3, the full variable domain is SQTIHQWPATLVQPVGSPLSLECTVEGTSNPNLYWYRQAAGRGLQLLFYSVGIGQISSEVPQNLSASRPQDRQFILSSKKLLLSDSGFYLCAWSHRGQAQYFGPGTRLTVT.

This clone came up once. V and J are TRBV7-9 and TRBJ1-1; no firm D call. CDR1 is SEHNR and CDR2 is FQNEAQ in the germline V gene (reference sequence). The V end lost 5 bases, the J end lost 8 bases, and 24 bases lay between the germline ends. The CDR3 totals 16 residues. CDR3 sequence (DNA): TGTGCCAGCAGCGATTCGCTTTTTTTCCTAACAGTCGAAGCTTTCTTT. It specifies CASSDSLFFLTVEAFF.

The rearrangement uses TRBV30 and TRBJ2-7; possible D gene TRBD2, 6 bases. The CDR3 sequence is 15 residues long. Germline lookup yields CDR1 GTSNPN and CDR2 SVGIG (reference sequence). The V end lost 7 bases, the J end lost 2 bases, and 21 bases lay between the germline ends. CDR3 coding DNA: TGTGCCTCCGGGGGACGGCGGGGAAGGGCCTACGAGCAGTACTTC. The encoded protein is CASGGRRGRAYEQYF.

The chain recombines TRBV7-6 with TRBJ2-5, with 8 bases fitting TRBD2. The CDR3 totals 15 residues. CDR1 is SGHVS, CDR2 FNYEAQ, per germline. After removal of 3 bases from V and 7 bases from J, the junction contained 10 bases not matched to a gene. The CDR3 DNA reads TGTGCCAGCAGCTTTTTTACGGGAGGGAACAGGACCCAGTACTTC. This gives the protein CASSFFTGGNRTQYF.

V gene TRBV10-1 combines with J gene TRBJ2-5; a weak D match, TRBD2 (7 bases). CDR3 length: 14 amino acids. V lost 3 bases and J lost 4, with 12 bases in between. From germline, CDR1 is WNHNN and CDR2 SYGVQD (reference sequence). CDR3 loop: CASSDGGQGETQYF. CDR3 bases: TGCGCCAGCAGTGACGGGGGGCAGGGAGAGACCCAGTACTTC.

J is TRBJ1-1 and V is TRBV29-1, with D uncertain. V shed 3 bases and J shed 3 bases, with 8 bases lying between them. The CDR3 length is 12 residues. Germline values: CDR1 SQVTM, CDR2 ANQGSEA. Here the CDR3 DNA reads TGCAGCGTTGACGGGTGGGACACTGAAGCTTTCTTT. Residues: CSVDGWDTEAFF.

V usage is TRBV11-2 and J usage is TRBJ2-4, with a weak D call TRBD2 (5 bases). The CDR3 is 16 amino acids. Trimming pared 1 base from V and 6 bases from J, leaving 16 bases between. Per germline, CDR1 SGHAT and CDR2 FQNNGV. The CDR3 spells CASSLVPGSILNIQYF. CDR3 nucleotide sequence: TGTGCCAGCAGCTTAGTTCCGGGGTCCATCTTAAACATTCAGTACTTC.

The V call is TRBV5-4, the J call TRBJ2-3; no definite D call. In germline, CDR1 is SGHNT, CDR2 YYREEE (reference sequence). The V and J ends lost 4 bases and 2 bases respectively, with 17 bases between them. The CDR3 runs to 16 residues. CDR3 sequence reads: CASSRDTFVATDTQYF. The CDR3 DNA reads as TGTGCCAGCAGCCGTGACACTTTCGTGGCCACAGATACGCAGTATTTT.

V gene TRBV7-6 combines with J gene TRBJ2-7; no clear D gene. The CDR3 contains 15 residues. The germline CDR1 and CDR2 sequences are SGHVS and FNYEAQ. V gave up 0 bases and J gave up 3 bases, with 12 bases separating them. The CDR3 bases are TGTGCCAGCAGCTTAGCCAGTCACAGCTTCTACGAGCAGTACTTC. Amino acid sequence: CASSLASHSFYEQYF.

This chain joins TRBV5-1 and TRBJ2-7; 9 bases fit TRBD1. V shed 2 bases and J 6 bases; nucleotides not matched to a gene: 6. Germline CDR1 and CDR2: SGHRS and YFSETQ. This CDR3 is 14 amino acids long. CDR3 loop: CASSLGTGGSEQYF. CDR3 bases: TGCGCCAGCAGCTTAGGAACAGGGGGCTCCGAGCAGTACTTC.

The J gene is TRBJ2-7, the V gene TRBV19; tentatively, D is TRBD2 (6 bases). Trimming removed 4 bases at V and 3 bases at J, with 10 bases between. The CDR3 is made up of 13 amino acids. The V gene's germline CDR1 is LNHDA and CDR2 SQIVND (reference sequence). CDR3 in amino acids: CASSNSGGYEQYF. The CDR3 DNA is TGTGCCAGTAGTAATTCCGGGGGCTACGAGCAGTACTTC.

The rearrangement uses TRBV6-6 and TRBJ1-1; TRBD1 matches at 9 bases. This CDR3 has 13 residues. Germline V lookup: CDR1 MNHNY, CDR2 SVGAGI (reference sequence). Losses at the gene ends were 7 bases for V and 5 bases for J; bases not matched to a gene: 5. The CDR3 sequence is CASIRDRVTEAFF. The CDR3 DNA reads as TGTGCCAGCATCCGGGACAGGGTTACTGAAGCTTTCTTT.

The chain recombines TRBV7-9 with TRBJ2-5, with D unresolved. The CDR3 contains 12 residues. The V gene's germline CDR1 is SEHNR and CDR2 FQNEAQ (reference sequence). V lost 2 bases and J 4 bases, leaving 5 bases between the germline ends. This chain's CDR3 is CASSLSIETQYF. The CDR3 DNA is TGTGCCAGCAGCTTATCAATAGAGACCCAGTACTTC. Combining the CDR3 with reference TRBV7-9 and TRBJ2-5 gives the whole variable domain DTGVSQNPRHKITKRGQNVTFRCDPISEHNRLYWYRQTLGQGPEFLTYFQNEAQLEKSRLLSDRFSAERPKGSFSTLEIQRTEQGDSAMYLCASSLSIETQYFGPGTRLLVL.

The chain is built from TRBV28 and TRBJ1-1; 7 nucleotides match TRBD1. In germline, CDR1 is MDHEN, CDR2 SYDVKM. V lost 4 bases to trimming and J lost 6 bases; unmatched junction nucleotides: 14. CDR3 length equals 16 residues. CDR3 bases: TGTGCCAGCAGTTCCCCCCTGGCAGGGGGGTGGTCTGAAGCTTTCTTT. Translating it yields CASSSPLAGGWSEAFF.

The chain has TRBV7-9 and TRBJ2-1; TRBD1 agrees at 10 bases. This CDR3 has 15 amino acids. CDR1 is SEHNR and CDR2 is FQNEAQ in the germline V gene (reference sequence). Germline trimming cut 4 bases from V and 8 bases from J; bases unmatched to any gene: 8. CDR3 region: CASSSPTGGWDEQFF. The CDR3, as DNA: TGTGCCAGCAGCTCCCCGACAGGGGGCTGGGATGAGCAGTTCTTC.

This chain joins TRBV6-4 and TRBJ2-3; 7 nucleotides line up with TRBD2. Looked up from germline, CDR1 is MRHNA and CDR2 is SNTAGT. This CDR3 is 15 amino acids long. The ends lost 2 bases at V and 4 bases at J; junction bases unmatched: 6. The CDR3 protein is CASSDGAGAADTQYF. CDR3 DNA sequence: TGTGCCAGCAGTGACGGGGCGGGAGCAGCAGATACGCAGTATTTT.

V and J are TRBV5-8 and TRBJ2-6; 11 nucleotides match TRBD1. V lost 0 bases, J lost 2 bases, and 1 base stayed unmatched. Germline loops: CDR1 SGHTS, CDR2 YDEGEE. This CDR3 has 17 amino acids. The CDR3 region has the DNA TGTGCCAGCAGCTTGGGGGACAGGGGGACTGGGGCCAACGTCCTGACTTTC. This encodes CASSLGDRGTGANVLTF.

In this sample, this clone turned up once. Other DNA sequences within the sample encode an identical CDR3. The chain employs TRBV19 and TRBJ2-1; 7 bases agree with TRBD2. The CDR3 spans 15 residues. Germline CDR1 is LNHDA and CDR2 is SQIVND (reference sequence). V gave up 3 bases and J gave up 4 bases; unmatched junction bases: 6. In DNA form, the CDR3 reads TGTGCCAGTAGTATGAGGCTAGCGGCATACAATGAGCAGTTCTTC. It encodes CASSMRLAAYNEQFF. Full variable domain (rest looked up from reference TRBV19 and TRBJ2-1): DGGITQSPKYLFRKEGQNVTLSCEQNLNHDAMYWYRQDPGQGLRLIYYSQIVNDFQKGDIAEGYSVSREKKESFPLTVTSAQKNPTAFYLCASSMRLAAYNEQFFGPGTRLTVL.

The DNA for the CDR3 is TGTGCCAGCAGCTTAGTTGGTCAGTACTATGGCTACACCTTC. It specifies CASSLVGQYYGYTF. The chain has TRBV7-9 and TRBJ1-2, with D unresolved. Trimming took 1 base from V and 3 from J, leaving 9 bases between them. Germline-derived CDR1 and CDR2 are SEHNR and FQNEAQ (reference sequence). This CDR3 comprises 14 residues.

This chain joins TRBV5-1 and TRBJ2-1; no clear D gene. Trimming removed 4 bases from V and 8 bases from J, with 10 bases in between. The CDR3 sequence is 12 residues long. The V gene's germline CDR1 is SGHRS and CDR2 YFSETQ. CDR3 coding DNA: TGCGCCAGCAGCCTACGGGTCGATGAGCAGTTCTTC. Protein product: CASSLRVDEQFF.

The chain has TRBV18 and TRBJ2-3; 10 bases match TRBD2. J gave up 4 bases and V 2 bases, and 9 bases lay outside the gene matches. Germline values: CDR1 KGHSH, CDR2 LQKENI. This CDR3 has 17 amino acids. The CDR3 sequence is CASSPRTSGRAPDTQYF. For the CDR3, the DNA is TGTGCCAGCTCACCAAGAACCAGCGGGAGGGCGCCAGATACGCAGTATTTT.

As to this clone: The junction differs from germline at one of its ends, possibly a read error. The genes are TRBV7-9 and TRBJ2-1; 8 bases fit TRBD2. The CDR3 length is 18 residues. Looked up from germline, CDR1 is SEHNR and CDR2 is FQNEAQ (reference sequence). This CDR3 is CSSSLFRRSGSSYNEQFF. CDR3 DNA sequence: TGTTCCAGCAGCTTATTCCGTAGGAGCGGGAGCTCCTACAATGAGCAGTTCTTC.

This clone was counted a single time. The chain combines TRBV10-3 with TRBJ2-1, with unresolved D. The CDR3 loop spans 15 amino acids. In germline, CDR1 is ENHRY, CDR2 SYGVKD. V lost 0 bases and J 1 base, leaving 7 bases between the germline ends. The CDR3 DNA reads as TGTGCCATCAGTGAGTCGCCGCGGTCCTACAATGAGCAGTTCTTC. Translation: CAISESPRSYNEQFF.

This clone has a single count. The rearrangement joins TRBV10-2 to TRBJ1-2, with 9 bases matching TRBD1. Germline-derived CDR1 and CDR2 are WSHSY and SAAADI. With 6 bases clipped from V and 2 bases from J, the junction kept 4 bases outside the gene matches. The CDR3 covers 14 residues. CDR3 protein: CASRLGTGNYGYTF. The CDR3 DNA reads as TGCGCCAGCAGGTTGGGGACAGGGAACTATGGCTACACCTTC.